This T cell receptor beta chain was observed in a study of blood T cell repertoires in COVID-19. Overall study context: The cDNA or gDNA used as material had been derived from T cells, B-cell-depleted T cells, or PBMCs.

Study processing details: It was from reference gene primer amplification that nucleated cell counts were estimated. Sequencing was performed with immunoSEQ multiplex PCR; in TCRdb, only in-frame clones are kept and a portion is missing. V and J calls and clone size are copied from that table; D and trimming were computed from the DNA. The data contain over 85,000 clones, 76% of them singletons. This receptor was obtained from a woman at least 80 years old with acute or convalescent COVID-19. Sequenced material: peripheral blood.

The CDR3 DNA reads TGTGCCAGCACAATGACAGGGTTTAGGAGCACCGGGGAGCTGTTTTTT. Amino acids: CASTMTGFRSTGELFF. The rearrangement joins TRBV5-5 to TRBJ2-2; 7 bases map to TRBD1. The trim removed 6 bases at V and 4 bases at J, leaving 12 bases unmatched. CDR1 and CDR2 (germline): SGHKS, YYEKEE (reference sequence). This CDR3 contains 16 residues. The variable domain in full, with the rest retrieved from reference TRBV5-5 and TRBJ2-2, is DAGVTQSPTHLIKTRGQQVTLRCSPISGHKSVSWYQQVLGQGPQFIFQYYEKEERGRGNFPDRFSARQFPNYSSELNVNALLLGDSALYLCASTMTGFRSTGELFFGEGSRLTVL.